Below, 26 T cell receptor beta chains from the same sample are listed, as sequenced in a study of shared clonotypes between healthy human individuals. Sequencing used immunoSEQ multiplex PCR; TCRdb keeps in-frame clones, though not all of them. The sample holds roughly 1,800,000 clones, roughly 94% seen once. Naive CD8 isolation took CD45RO-negative cells positively selected for CCR7 and excluded terminally differentiated effector memory CD45RA+ cells. Sequenced material: naive CD8+ T cells sorted from blood. The source is a man aged 18-30 years in good health.

Remarks on this clone: This same CDR3 is encoded by further DNA sequences in the sample. This chain links TRBV29-1 with TRBJ2-2; D gene unclear. Germline CDR1 reads SQVTM; CDR2 reads ANQGSEA. The CDR3 runs to 13 residues. Trimming took 4 bases from V and 1 from J, leaving 7 bases between them. CDR3 DNA sequence: TGCAGCGTTGTTGGCAGGAACACCGGGGAGCTGTTTTTT. Protein sequence: CSVVGRNTGELFF.

The chain links TRBV7-9 to TRBJ1-2; possible D gene TRBD1, 5 bases. The CDR3 contains 18 residues. V lost 0 bases and J lost 6, with 23 bases in between. Germline lookup yields CDR1 SEHNR and CDR2 FQNEAQ (reference sequence). CDR3: CASSLAGRGPHELNGYTF. CDR3 DNA: TGTGCCAGCAGCTTAGCGGGGAGGGGCCCACACGAACTTAATGGCTACACCTTC.

This chain joins TRBV14 and TRBJ2-7; the D is unclear. CDR1 and CDR2 (germline): SGHDN, FVKESK. The CDR3 runs to 15 residues. V was trimmed by 0 bases and J by 5 bases, leaving 14 bases between them. The CDR3 region is CASSQDRAVFHEQYF. For the CDR3, the DNA is TGTGCCAGCAGCCAAGATCGTGCGGTCTTCCACGAGCAGTACTTC.

With respect to this clone: The identical CDR3 is also encoded by other nucleotide sequences in the sample. The rearrangement uses TRBV4-1 and TRBJ2-7; D might be TRBD1 (5 bases). CDR1 is MGHRA, CDR2 YSYEKL, per germline. V shed 2 bases and J shed 3 bases, with 11 bases lying between them. The CDR3 runs 14 residues. CDR3 sequence (DNA): TGCGCCAGCAGCCAATTAGACAGTCGCTACGAGCAGTACTTC. It is translated as CASSQLDSRYEQYF.

The rearrangement joins TRBV19 to TRBJ2-3, with 7 bases aligning to TRBD2. The germline V gene encodes CDR1 LNHDA and CDR2 SQIVND (reference sequence). J lost 1 base, V lost 4 bases, and 5 bases had no gene match. This CDR3 is 15 amino acids long. In nucleotides, the CDR3 is TGTGCCAGTAGTAGACGGGACTACCGCACAGATACGCAGTATTTT. Its translation: CASSRRDYRTDTQYF.

This rearrangement joins TRBV4-3 to TRBJ2-3, with TRBD1 matching 11 bases. The germline gives CDR1 LGHNA, CDR2 YSLEER. V was clipped by 0 bases and J by 5 bases; unmatched bases: 4. The CDR3 covers 16 residues. The CDR3 region is CASSQDTGTGGDTQYF. CDR3 DNA sequence: TGCGCCAGCAGCCAAGATACCGGGACAGGGGGAGATACGCAGTATTTT.

The CDR3 DNA sequence: TGTGCCAGCAGTGGGGGACTAGCGGGGGAAGAGACCCAGTACTTC. Its translation is CASSGGLAGEETQYF. This chain connects TRBV28 to TRBJ2-5; TRBD2 aligns across 14 bases. CDR1 is MDHEN, CDR2 SYDVKM, per germline. J lost 3 bases, V lost 5 bases, and 2 bases had no gene match. CDR3 size: 15 residues.

The gene calls are TRBV7-9 and TRBJ2-1, with D perhaps matching TRBD2 (5 bases). The germline CDR1 and CDR2 sequences are SEHNR and FQNEAQ (reference sequence). The CDR3 has 15 residues. Trimming shortened V by 5 bases and J by 4 bases, and 15 bases separated the two germline ends. The CDR3 sequence is CASSPPAVGYNEQFF. The CDR3 coding sequence is TGTGCCAGCAGCCCCCCAGCGGTAGGATACAATGAGCAGTTCTTC.

CDR3 bases: TGTGCCAGCAGCTTAAATAACGCGCGAACAGATACGCAGTATTTT. Translation: CASSLNNARTDTQYF. The J gene is TRBJ2-3, the V gene TRBV7-3; D is unclear. Germline assignment: CDR1 SGHTA and CDR2 FQGTGA. This CDR3 region has 15 residues. V was cut by 1 base and J by 3 bases, with 11 bases left in between.

The chain recombines TRBV5-4 with TRBJ2-7; 11 bases align to TRBD1. The CDR3 sequence is 14 residues long. In germline, CDR1 is SGHNT, CDR2 YYREEE (reference sequence). Trimming cost V 5 bases and J 6 bases; bases outside gene matches: 7. The CDR3 sequence is CASRTGGTGGEQYF. The CDR3 bases are TGTGCCAGCAGGACCGGAGGGACAGGGGGCGAGCAGTACTTC.

This chain connects TRBV10-3 to TRBJ2-1; D is uncertain. Germline values: CDR1 ENHRY, CDR2 SYGVKD. The V end lost 3 bases, the J end lost 10 bases, and 7 bases lay between the germline ends. This CDR3 has 11 amino acids. For the CDR3, the DNA is TGTGCCATCAGTGACAGTAGGGAGCAGTTCTTC. Translated, it gives CAISDSREQFF.

The chain carries TRBV4-1 and TRBJ2-5, with 7 bases lining up with TRBD1. The J call may be incorrect, as the DNA end agrees better with TRBJ2-7. Germline V gives CDR1 MGHRA, CDR2 YSYEKL. The CDR3 totals 16 residues. The CDR3 nucleotides are TGCGCCAGCAGCCAAGAGGTCGAGACAGGGTATCACGAGCAGTACTTC. This gives the protein CASSQEVETGYHEQYF.

As for this clone: The same CDR3 can be traced to other DNA sequences in this sample. The chain uses TRBV6-1 and TRBJ2-7; TRBD2 agrees at 9 bases. J was trimmed by 2 bases and V by 1 base; bases with no gene match: 3. The CDR3 covers 15 residues. Germline V gene sequence: CDR1 MNHNS, CDR2 SASEGT. The CDR3 here is CASSEGLAVTYEQYF. The CDR3 DNA is TGTGCCAGCAGTGAAGGACTAGCGGTTACCTACGAGCAGTACTTC.

The V and J genes are TRBV6-6 and TRBJ2-1, with a tentative D call TRBD1 (6 bases). CDR1 and CDR2 from the germline V gene are MNHNY and SVGAGI (reference sequence). The CDR3 has 13 amino acids. V lost 5 bases, J lost 6 bases, and 11 bases lay in between. In nucleotides, the CDR3 is TGTGCCAGCAGTCATGGACAGTCCAATGAGCAGTTCTTC. Its translation is CASSHGQSNEQFF.

The V call is TRBV18, the J call TRBJ1-1, with D uncertain. The germline V and J ends were trimmed by 3 bases and 8 bases, with 16 bases remaining between them. Germline loops: CDR1 KGHSH, CDR2 LQKENI. The CDR3 consists of 14 residues. CDR3 protein: CASSPDRVGPEAFF. The DNA for the CDR3 is TGTGCCAGCTCACCTGACCGTGTTGGTCCGGAAGCTTTCTTT.

This clone was picked up a small number of times. This sequence joins TRBV25-1 and TRBJ1-2; the D is unclear. This CDR3 contains 9 residues. V lost 2 bases and J lost 12, with 4 bases in between. CDR1 MGHDK and CDR2 SYGVNS come from the germline V gene. CDR3 residues: CASSEPHTF. CDR3 bases: TGTGCCAGCAGTGAACCCCACACCTTC.

V is TRBV10-2 and J is TRBJ2-1; D not resolved. CDR1 WSHSY and CDR2 SAAADI come from the germline V gene. This CDR3 comprises 10 residues. V shed 8 bases and J shed 5 bases, with 4 bases lying between them. The CDR3 protein is CASLNNEQFF. CDR3 bases: TGCGCCAGCTTAAACAATGAGCAGTTCTTC.

CDR3 sequence (DNA): TGTGCCAGCAGTGAGGTTGGCGGCAGGGAAAAGACCCAGTACTTC. The encoded protein is CASSEVGGREKTQYF. The chain joins TRBV25-1 to TRBJ2-5, with D possibly being TRBD1 (5 bases). The V end lost 3 bases, the J end lost 6 bases, and 17 bases lay between the germline ends. The germline V gene encodes CDR1 MGHDK and CDR2 SYGVNS. The CDR3 sequence is 15 residues long.

Worth noting for this clone: Within the sample, other DNA sequences also encode this same CDR3. The chain couples TRBV4-1 to TRBJ2-7; D gene uncertain. Germline V gene data show CDR1 as MGHRA and CDR2 as YSYEKL. This CDR3 is 15 amino acids long. Trimming removed 0 bases from V and 0 bases from J, with 9 bases in between. CDR3 region: CASSQDQRTSYEQYF. DNA for the CDR3: TGCGCCAGCAGCCAAGATCAACGGACCTCCTACGAGCAGTACTTC.

V is TRBV7-2 and J is TRBJ2-3; 14 nucleotides align to TRBD2. CDR1 and CDR2 (germline): SGHTA, FQGNSA. After removal of 2 bases from V and 3 bases from J, the junction contained 4 bases not matched to a gene. The CDR3 extends over 17 amino acids. The CDR3, as DNA: TGTGCCAGCAGCTTAATTGGGACTAGCGGGAGTACAGATACGCAGTATTTT. This encodes CASSLIGTSGSTDTQYF.

The chain has TRBV5-1 and TRBJ2-7; 7 bases align to TRBD2. The germline V gene encodes CDR1 SGHRS and CDR2 YFSETQ. V was clipped by 2 bases and J by 0 bases; unmatched bases: 2. The CDR3 has 14 amino acids. The CDR3 loop is CASSFRGDSYEQYF. The CDR3 DNA sequence: TGCGCCAGCAGCTTCCGGGGGGACTCCTACGAGCAGTACTTC.

The V and J genes are TRBV6-5 and TRBJ1-2; 9 nucleotides align to TRBD1. The CDR3 loop spans 14 amino acids. V gave up 8 bases and J gave up 3 bases; unmatched junction bases: 7. The germline V gene has CDR1 MNHEY and CDR2 SVGAGI. The DNA for the CDR3 is TGTGCCAGCTCCGAACAGGGGGCTGACTATGGCTACACCTTC. The encoded protein is CASSEQGADYGYTF.

J is TRBJ1-4 and V is TRBV5-1; D remains ambiguous. The germline V gene has CDR1 SGHRS and CDR2 YFSETQ. The CDR3 runs to 14 residues. Trimming stripped 0 bases from V and 12 bases from J, with 15 bases between. CDR3 DNA sequence: TGCGCCAGCAGCTTGGTGGAGAGCCGGCATGAACTGTTTTTT. It yields the protein CASSLVESRHELFF.

About this clone itself: The sample carries other DNA sequences with the same CDR3. V gene TRBV6-5 combines with J gene TRBJ2-3; D is perhaps TRBD2 (6 bases). With 4 bases removed from V and 4 bases from J, the gap between germline ends came to 9 bases. The CDR3 is 13 residues long. The germline V gene encodes CDR1 MNHEY and CDR2 SVGAGI. The DNA of the CDR3 is TGTGCCAGCAGTTTCGGAGGGGCAGATACGCAGTATTTT. Its protein is CASSFGGADTQYF.

J is TRBJ1-1 and V is TRBV6-5, with no clear D. Germline CDR1 is MNHEY and CDR2 is SVGAGI. The CDR3 is 12 residues long. V dropped 9 bases and J dropped 0 bases, with 8 bases sitting between them. The CDR3 sequence: CASYGMNTEAFF. In DNA, the CDR3 is TGTGCCAGTTACGGGATGAACACTGAAGCTTTCTTT.

The CDR3 here is CASSLGQFLYEQYF. The CDR3 nucleotides read TGTGCCAGCAGTTTGGGCCAGTTCCTCTACGAGCAGTACTTC. V and J are TRBV27 and TRBJ2-7; D is ambiguous. Deletions cut 3 bases from V and 3 bases from J, with 12 bases between. Per the germline V gene, CDR1 is MNHEY and CDR2 is SMNVEV (reference sequence). This CDR3 contains 14 residues.